What follows are 12 T cell receptor beta chains derived from one specimen sequenced in a study of blood T cells in healthy people across ages. The use of a sample-barcoded 5' primer and a J-beta primer mix characterized a second PCR of about 7 to 12 cycles. TCRdb redid the calling of the 5' RACE reads with MiXCR, one entry per CDR3 protein. This table has fewer than 600,000 distinct CDR3 sequences, around a quarter appearing once. The same data also contributed to another study, on T cells of mothers and their children.

Material: blood. The receptors stem from a boy younger than 10 in good health.

There are a few counts of this clonotype. Compared with germline, one end of the junction differs, possibly owing to a read error. The rearrangement uses TRBV27 and TRBJ2-1; D is undetermined. The J call may be in error: the DNA end matches TRBJ2-5 better. Per the germline V gene, CDR1 is MNHEY and CDR2 is SMNVEV (reference sequence). This CDR3 has 13 amino acids. CDR3 DNA sequence: TGTGCCAGCAGTCCCGCCTCCCAAGGGACCCAGTACTTC. Residues: CASSPASQGTQYF.

There are a few counts of this clonotype. The chain links TRBV2 to TRBJ2-7, with TRBD2 matching 7 bases. The CDR3 totals 12 residues. The germline gives CDR1 SNHLY, CDR2 FYNNEI. After removal of 6 bases from V and 4 bases from J, the junction contained 3 bases not matched to a gene. CDR3 sequence: CASSGLGYEQYF. CDR3 DNA: TGTGCCAGCAGCGGACTAGGGTACGAGCAGTACTTC.

The genes are TRBV27 and TRBJ1-6, with a weak D call TRBD1 (6 bases). The CDR3 totals 17 residues. Trimming removed 5 bases at V and 2 bases at J, with 16 bases between. CDR1 is MNHEY, CDR2 SMNVEV, per germline (reference sequence). The DNA for the CDR3 is TGTGCCAGCAGTGCCGGGGGGCTCGAGCCCTATAATTCACCCCTCCACTTT. It encodes CASSAGGLEPYNSPLHF.

This clonotype came up a few times. The chain couples TRBV5-4 to TRBJ1-2; 9 nucleotides line up with TRBD1. CDR1 and CDR2 from the germline V gene are SGHNT and YYREEE (reference sequence). This CDR3 contains 15 residues. Trimming cost V 4 bases and J 4 bases; bases outside gene matches: 8. The CDR3 DNA is TGTGCCAGCAGCGGAAACAGGGGGCCGGGCTATGGCTACACCTTC. It yields the protein CASSGNRGPGYGYTF.

The gene calls are TRBV29-1 and TRBJ2-3, with D possibly matching TRBD2 (6 bases). Germline CDR1 reads SQVTM; CDR2 reads ANQGSEA. CDR3 length equals 16 residues. V was trimmed by 4 bases and J by 5 bases, leaving 22 bases between them. As DNA, the CDR3 is TGCAGCGTTGCCCTAGCTGAGGGAGGTTTCCTAGATACGCAGTATTTT. It specifies CSVALAEGGFLDTQYF.

V and J are TRBV5-1 and TRBJ2-7; TRBD1 matches 10 bases. The V and J ends lost 4 bases and 0 bases, in that order; junction bases with no gene match: 7. CDR1 and CDR2 from the germline V gene are SGHRS and YFSETQ. The CDR3 has 16 residues. CDR3 nucleotide sequence: TGCGCCAGCAGCGGGGGACAGGGGACCTCCTCCTACGAGCAGTACTTC. Protein: CASSGGQGTSSYEQYF.

Worth noting for this clonotype: A junction boundary mismatches the germline segment, possibly from a read error. V and J are TRBV6-5 and TRBJ2-7; possibly TRBD2 for D (6 bases). This CDR3 is built from 15 residues. Germline CDR1 MNHEY, CDR2 SVGAGI. This chain's CDR3 is CASGYARGYLSEQYF. The CDR3 nucleotides are TGTGCCAGCGGTTACGCGCGGGGTTATCTGAGCGAGCAGTACTTC.

This clonotype was found a few times. This may be a read error: a much more frequent sequence differs by one nucleotide. CDR3 amino acids: CASSLAGSEVEKLFF. The CDR3 nucleotides are TGTGCCAGCAGCTTAGCAGGGAGCGAGGTTGAAAAACTGTTTTTT. This chain connects TRBV7-2 to TRBJ1-4; D unclear. The CDR3 has 15 amino acids. CDR1 SGHTA and CDR2 FQGNSA come from the germline V gene. V gave up 0 bases and J gave up 7 bases, with 12 bases separating them.

This clonotype was seen a handful of times. This chain joins TRBV2 and TRBJ2-1; the D gene could be TRBD1 or TRBD2 (5 bases each). The J call is uncertain, as TRBJ2-5 better fits the DNA end. The CDR3 consists of 13 residues. Germline V gene lookup returns CDR1 SNHLY and CDR2 FYNNEI. Here the CDR3 reads CASSASWGETQYF. As DNA, the CDR3 is TGTGCCAGCAGCGCAAGCTGGGGGGAGACCCAGTACTTC.

The V and J genes are TRBV2 and TRBJ1-5, with TRBD1 matching over 9 bases. The germline CDR1 and CDR2 sequences are SNHLY and FYNNEI. The CDR3 totals 18 residues. The ends lost 5 bases at V and 0 bases at J; junction bases unmatched: 11. This chain's CDR3 is CASSPGTGRLYSNQPQHF. The CDR3 DNA reads TGTGCCAGCAGTCCCGGGACAGGGAGGCTCTATAGCAATCAGCCCCAGCATTTT. The full variable domain, rest sourced from reference TRBV2 and TRBJ1-5, is EPEVTQTPSHQVTQMGQEVILRCVPISNHLYFYWYRQILGQKVEFLVSFYNNEISEKSEIFDDQFSVERPDGSNFTLKIRSTKLEDSAMYFCASSPGTGRLYSNQPQHFGDGTRLSIL.

Comment on this clonotype: One end of the junction is discordant with germline, which a read error may explain. The rearrangement links TRBV7-9 to TRBJ2-5; D may be TRBD1 or TRBD2 (6 bases each). Germline loops: CDR1 SEHNR, CDR2 FQNEAQ (reference sequence). CDR3 length: 16 amino acids. CDR3 sequence (DNA): TGTGCCAGCCGCTTTGTCAGCGGAGGGGGCCAAGAGACCCAGTACTTC. Amino acid sequence: CASRFVSGGGQETQYF.

For this clonotype: At one end, the junction sequence differs from germline, possibly due to a read error. The V and J genes are TRBV27 and TRBJ1-5; a weak D match, TRBD1 (6 bases). Looked up from germline, CDR1 is MNHEY and CDR2 is SMNVEV (reference sequence). This CDR3 has 14 amino acids. The chain's CDR3 is CASSLDGGNQPRHF. The CDR3 nucleotides read TGTGCCAGCAGTTTAGATGGGGGCAATCAGCCCCGGCATTTT.